The 9 T cell receptor beta chains below come from one sample, sequenced in a study of T cells in narcolepsy listed by TCRdb under 2018. The method was the immunoSEQ multiplex PCR assay. TCRdb holds this immuneACCESS table with in-frame rearrangements only. Some clones are missing; in checked studies, unresolved V genes explain under half, and the rest has no known cause. This sample gives more than 30,000 clones in total; about four fifths of them show up just once. 2.6% of the sample is taken by the ten largest. Sequenced input: CD45RA- memory CD4+ T cells from PBMCs. The meaning of the sample's cell subset or site label: memory T cells sorted ex vivo from peripheral blood. The receptors derive from a human donor with narcolepsy.

The chain employs TRBV27 and TRBJ2-2, with TRBD1 as a possible D gene (6 bases). The CDR3 runs to 18 residues. CDR1 MNHEY and CDR2 SMNVEV come from the germline V gene (reference sequence). Trimming removed 3 bases at V and 1 base at J, with 18 bases between. The CDR3 loop is CASSLRGGGLGNTGELFF. The CDR3 DNA is TGTGCCAGCAGTTTGCGTGGGGGCGGATTAGGGAACACCGGGGAGCTGTTTTTT.

This chain connects TRBV18 to TRBJ1-1; D is unclear. From germline, CDR1 is KGHSH and CDR2 LQKENI. The length of the CDR3 is 13 residues. Deletions cut 4 bases from V and 1 base from J, with 7 bases between. The CDR3 DNA reads as TGTGCCAGCTCACTACAGTGGAACACTGAAGCTTTCTTT. Residues: CASSLQWNTEAFF.

The J gene is TRBJ1-1, the V gene TRBV7-2; no clear D gene. Trimming left V 4 bases short and J 1 base short, with 10 bases between. This CDR3 contains 14 residues. Germline-derived CDR1 and CDR2 are SGHTA and FQGNSA. The CDR3: CASSSRVRNTEAFF. DNA of the CDR3: TGTGCCAGCAGCTCAAGGGTGAGGAACACTGAAGCTTTCTTT. Variable domain in full (rest from reference TRBV7-2 and TRBJ1-1): GAGVSQSPSNKVTEKGKDVELRCDPISGHTALYWYRQSLGQGLEFLIYFQGNSAPDKSGLPSDRFSAERTGGSVSTLTIQRTQQEDSAVYLCASSSRVRNTEAFFGQGTRLTVV.

The chain couples TRBV30 to TRBJ1-3; TRBD1 matches 12 bases. Germline assignment: CDR1 GTSNPN and CDR2 SVGIG (reference sequence). CDR3 length: 15 residues. V was pared by 3 bases and J by 2 bases, with 2 bases of the junction left unmatched. CDR3 loop: CAWRRDRGPGNTIYF. CDR3 nucleotides: TGTGCCTGGAGGAGGGACAGGGGGCCTGGAAACACCATATATTTT.

The chain couples TRBV30 to TRBJ2-5; 11 bases map to TRBD1. This CDR3 comprises 14 residues. Germline loops: CDR1 GTSNPN, CDR2 SVGIG (reference sequence). V was clipped by 2 bases and J by 6 bases; unmatched bases: 5. This CDR3 reads CAWSQGTGGKTQYF. CDR3 nucleotide sequence: TGTGCCTGGAGTCAAGGGACAGGGGGAAAGACCCAGTACTTC.

The V and J genes are TRBV7-2 and TRBJ2-3; D is possibly TRBD1 or TRBD2 (6 bases each). The V end was cut by 1 base, the J end by 10 bases, with 9 bases between. Looked up from germline, CDR1 is SGHTA and CDR2 is FQGNSA. The CDR3 covers 12 residues. The chain's CDR3 is CASSLVGGSQYF. The DNA of the CDR3 is TGTGCCAGCAGCTTAGTGGGGGGCTCGCAGTATTTT.

This CDR3 reads CASSPAGVNTGELFF. The CDR3, as DNA: TGCGCCAGCAGCCCCGCGGGGGTGAACACCGGGGAGCTGTTTTTT. The chain employs TRBV5-1 and TRBJ2-2, with TRBD2 matching 7 bases. J was trimmed by 1 base and V by 4 bases; bases with no gene match: 4. This CDR3 has 15 amino acids. CDR1 and CDR2 (germline): SGHRS, YFSETQ.

This clone was detected only once. The chain combines TRBV13 with TRBJ1-1, with D possibly being TRBD1 (6 bases). The CDR3 length is 15 residues. Germline V gene lookup returns CDR1 PRHDT and CDR2 FYEKMQ (reference sequence). The germline V and J ends were trimmed by 5 bases and 0 bases, with 13 bases remaining between them. CDR3 loop: CASSPGQTLNTEAFF. CDR3 nucleotide sequence: TGTGCCAGCAGCCCCGGACAGACCTTGAACACTGAAGCTTTCTTT.

This clone occurred a few times. J is TRBJ2-1 and V is TRBV9; 10 bases match TRBD2. The trim removed 2 bases at V and 7 bases at J, leaving 18 bases unmatched. Germline assignment: CDR1 SGDLS and CDR2 YYNGEE. This CDR3 is 19 amino acids long. DNA for the CDR3: TGTGCCAGCAGCGTTAGGGGGCGGACGGCGTCTAGCGGGGGTAATGAGCAGTTCTTC. Its protein is CASSVRGRTASSGGNEQFF.